The 14 T cell receptor beta chains below were found in one sample sequenced in a study of OX40 agonist ivuxolimab in advanced cancers. Sequenced by immunoSEQ multiplex PCR; TCRdb stores in-frame clones only, minus some. In the table there are approximately 69,000 clones, 90% to 95% of which are singletons. The sequencing here drew on CD4+ or CD8+ T cells sorted from blood, taken in a trial of the OX40 agonist ivuxolimab. These receptors came from an adult with an advanced solid tumor such as melanoma, head and neck, liver or kidney cancer.

This clone was detected only once. This chain uses TRBV5-1 with TRBJ2-3, with TRBD1 as a possible D gene (6 bases). CDR3 length equals 15 residues. The V and J ends lost 0 bases and 4 bases respectively, with 12 bases between them. Germline V gene data show CDR1 as SGHRS and CDR2 as YFSETQ. This CDR3 reads CASSLGWGRADTQYF. As DNA, the CDR3 is TGCGCCAGCAGCTTGGGATGGGGGCGCGCAGATACGCAGTATTTT.

The rearrangement uses TRBV2 and TRBJ2-2; 15 nucleotides align to TRBD2. The length of the CDR3 is 15 residues. Germline CDR1 SNHLY, CDR2 FYNNEI. V shed 6 bases, J shed 7 bases, and the junction held 3 bases outside the gene matches. The DNA of the CDR3 is TGTGCCAGCAGAGGGACTAGCGGGAGGAACGGGGAGCTGTTTTTT. This sequence encodes CASRGTSGRNGELFF.

This rearrangement joins TRBV6-5 to TRBJ2-7; 10 nucleotides agree with TRBD2. The J segment lost 0 bases and the V segment lost 6 bases, leaving 5 bases of the junction unmatched. CDR3 length: 15 residues. CDR1 is MNHEY, CDR2 SVGAGI, per germline. CDR3: CASRRAGGNSYEQYF. The CDR3, as DNA: TGTGCCAGCAGAAGAGCGGGAGGGAACTCCTACGAGCAGTACTTC.

This CDR3 is CASSTRANEKLFF. DNA for the CDR3: TGTGCCAGTAGTACAAGGGCTAATGAAAAACTGTTTTTT. The V and J genes are TRBV19 and TRBJ1-4; D unclear. CDR1 and CDR2 from the germline V gene are LNHDA and SQIVND (reference sequence). CDR3 size: 13 residues. The V end lost 4 bases, the J end lost 3 bases, and 6 bases lay between the germline ends.

The count of this clone is one. This sequence joins TRBV5-1 and TRBJ2-7, with 9 bases that match TRBD2. The CDR3 spans 17 residues. The V and J ends lost 3 bases and 1 base, in that order; junction bases with no gene match: 11. Germline values: CDR1 SGHRS, CDR2 YFSETQ. In nucleotides, the CDR3 is TGCGCCAGCAGCTATACCCTTTCTAGCGGGACTTCCTACGAGCAGTACTTC. Translating gives CASSYTLSSGTSYEQYF.

This chain connects TRBV18 to TRBJ1-2; unclear D gene. V lost 6 bases to trimming and J lost 8 bases, with 16 bases between them. There are 13 residues in the CDR3. Germline V lookup: CDR1 KGHSH, CDR2 LQKENI. CDR3 nucleotides: TGTGCCAGCTCCTCTTTAGAACGTTCCGGCTACACCTTC. It codes for CASSSLERSGYTF.

The chain joins TRBV19 to TRBJ2-1; 9 bases are shared with TRBD2. This CDR3 region has 16 residues. V lost 6 bases and J lost 7; bases outside the gene matches: 13. CDR1 is LNHDA and CDR2 is SQIVND in the germline V gene (reference sequence). The CDR3 DNA reads TGTGCCAGTAGCCCGAGAGGCGGGAGGGCAAGGAATGAGCAGTTCTTC. It translates to CASSPRGGRARNEQFF.

This clone was observed once. The V call is TRBV10-3, the J call TRBJ2-1; tentative D call: TRBD1 (6 bases). CDR1 is ENHRY and CDR2 is SYGVKD in the germline V gene. The V end was cut by 7 bases, the J end by 12 bases, with 25 bases between. The CDR3 spans 15 residues. CDR3 sequence reads: CAITPGQQGTIGQFF. The CDR3 coding sequence is TGTGCCATCACTCCCGGACAGCAGGGTACAATAGGGCAGTTCTTC.

The J gene is TRBJ2-6, the V gene TRBV5-1; the D is unclear. Looked up from germline, CDR1 is SGHRS and CDR2 is YFSETQ. The CDR3 consists of 13 residues. The germline V and J ends were trimmed by 1 base and 1 base, with 0 bases remaining between them. In nucleotides, the CDR3 is TGCGCCAGCAGCTTGTCTGGGGCCAACGTCCTGACTTTC. The encoded protein is CASSLSGANVLTF.

This clone appeared once. V gene TRBV11-2 combines with J gene TRBJ2-1; possible D gene TRBD2, 6 bases. CDR1 and CDR2 from the germline V gene are SGHAT and FQNNGV. The CDR3 has 14 residues. V lost 0 bases and J lost 7, with 10 bases in between. The CDR3 region is CASSLDGSRNEQFF. Here the CDR3 DNA reads TGTGCCAGCAGCTTAGACGGGAGTCGGAATGAGCAGTTCTTC.

The chain recombines TRBV5-1 with TRBJ2-3; D not resolved. The CDR3 is 11 amino acids. Germline CDR1 and CDR2: SGHRS and YFSETQ. Trimming cost V 4 bases and J 5 bases, with 5 bases left between them. CDR3 region: CASSREDTQYF. CDR3 in DNA: TGCGCCAGCAGCAGGGAAGATACGCAGTATTTT.

V gene TRBV28 combines with J gene TRBJ2-7; D is unresolved. Germline V gives CDR1 MDHEN, CDR2 SYDVKM. Between the trimmed V and J ends, which lost 8 bases and 3 bases, there was a span of 17 bases. The CDR3 covers 14 residues. DNA for the CDR3: TGTGCCAGCCAATCGGGCCCACGCCTCTACGAGCAGTACTTC. Protein sequence: CASQSGPRLYEQYF.

Only one count was recorded for this clone. This chain uses TRBV5-6 with TRBJ1-3; the D gene is possibly TRBD1 (5 bases). Germline CDR1 is SGHDT and CDR2 is YYEEEE. CDR3 length equals 16 residues. V dropped 1 base and J dropped 0 bases, with 11 bases sitting between them. The CDR3 DNA reads as TGTGCCAGCAGCTTGAAACCCGACAGCTCTGGAAACACCATATATTTT. Translation gives CASSLKPDSSGNTIYF. Supplemented by reference TRBV5-6 and TRBJ1-3, the full variable domain reads DAGVTQSPTHLIKTRGQQVTLRCSPKSGHDTVSWYQQALGQGPQFIFQYYEEEERQRGNFPDRFSGHQFPNYSSELNVNALLLGDSALYLCASSLKPDSSGNTIYFGEGSWLTVV.

The genes are TRBV19 and TRBJ2-7, with a possible D match to TRBD1 (5 bases). The CDR3 spans 13 residues. Trimming pared 6 bases from V and 3 bases from J, leaving 12 bases between. The germline V gene encodes CDR1 LNHDA and CDR2 SQIVND (reference sequence). The CDR3 sequence is CASSRDRYYEQYF. The CDR3, as DNA: TGTGCCAGTAGCAGGGATAGATACTACGAGCAGTACTTC.